Each of the 19 T cell receptor beta chains below was sequenced from the same sample in a study of shared clonotypes between healthy human individuals. TCRdb's copy holds only in-frame clones and misses some; the assay was immunoSEQ multiplex PCR. Of around 1.9 million clones in the sample, just over 90% were seen once. Naivety among CD8 cells was defined by CD45RO negativity and positive CCR7 selection, thereby excluding terminally differentiated effector memory CD45RA+ cells. The sample taken for sequencing was naive CD8+ T cells from PBMCs. The origin of the receptors is a man between 18 and 35 years old in good health. Some clones in this sample may be carry-over from other donors' samples.

The DNA for the CDR3 is TGCGCCAGCAGCCAAGAGGGAATGGTGGGAAGGGGCTATGGCTACACCTTC. This encodes CASSQEGMVGRGYGYTF. The chain links TRBV4-3 to TRBJ1-2, with D possibly being TRBD1 (5 bases). The CDR3 has 17 residues. In germline, CDR1 is LGHNA, CDR2 YSLEER. The germline V and J ends were trimmed by 0 bases and 4 bases, with 18 bases remaining between them.

The chain uses TRBV27 and TRBJ2-1; D not resolved. This CDR3 comprises 15 residues. V gave up 8 bases and J gave up 0 bases, with 14 bases separating them. CDR1 is MNHEY and CDR2 is SMNVEV in the germline V gene (reference sequence). CDR3 nucleotide sequence: TGTGCCAGCTTTACGGCAGCGCGCTCCTACAATGAGCAGTTCTTC. Amino acids: CASFTAARSYNEQFF.

V gene TRBV6-1 combines with J gene TRBJ2-7, with D uncertain. The CDR3 length is 14 residues. The germline V gene encodes CDR1 MNHNS and CDR2 SASEGT. V was clipped by 3 bases and J by 2 bases, with 11 bases between them. CDR3 protein: CASSESTWAYEQYF. The DNA for the CDR3 is TGTGCCAGCAGTGAGTCGACCTGGGCCTACGAGCAGTACTTC.

A note on this clone: The same CDR3 arises from other DNA sequences in this sample as well. This chain connects TRBV27 to TRBJ1-5, with TRBD1 matching 10 bases. Trimming cost V 4 bases and J 6 bases; bases outside gene matches: 3. Germline CDR1 and CDR2: MNHEY and SMNVEV (reference sequence). The CDR3 is 14 amino acids. CDR3 in DNA: TGTGCCAGCAGTTCCCGACAGGGGGCTCAGCCCCAGCATTTT. Amino acids: CASSSRQGAQPQHF.

The V and J genes are TRBV5-6 and TRBJ1-1, with D hard to call. From germline, CDR1 is SGHDT and CDR2 YYEEEE. This CDR3 spans 11 amino acids. Trimming cost V 3 bases and J 8 bases, with 8 bases left between them. The CDR3 DNA is TGTGCCAGCAGCTGGGGAATGGAAGCTTTCTTT. This gives the protein CASSWGMEAFF.

The chain employs TRBV2 and TRBJ2-7, with 8 positions matching TRBD1. With 6 bases clipped from V and 5 bases from J, the junction kept 12 bases outside the gene matches. CDR1 is SNHLY and CDR2 is FYNNEI in the germline V gene. This CDR3 is built from 15 residues. CDR3 in DNA: TGTGCCAGCAGGGCGCCAGGGGGCCTCTTACACGAGCAGTACTTC. Its protein is CASRAPGGLLHEQYF.

This clone appeared once. The gene calls are TRBV5-6 and TRBJ2-7; D may correspond to TRBD1 or TRBD2 (6 bases each). CDR1 SGHDT and CDR2 YYEEEE come from the germline V gene. Trimming shortened V by 4 bases and J by 4 bases, and 18 bases separated the two germline ends. CDR3 length equals 15 residues. The CDR3 sequence: CASSGPGGARYEQYF. The CDR3 bases are TGTGCCAGCAGCGGTCCCGGGGGCGCAAGGTACGAGCAGTACTTC.

Written as DNA, the CDR3 is TGTGCCAGCTCAGGGCGGAATACAGATACGCAGTATTTT. Residues: CASSGRNTDTQYF. This chain connects TRBV18 to TRBJ2-3, with D hard to call. The length of the CDR3 is 13 residues. Germline-derived CDR1 and CDR2 are KGHSH and LQKENI. The V end was cut by 5 bases, the J end by 3 bases, with 9 bases between.

This rearrangement joins TRBV28 to TRBJ1-4, with D unresolved. CDR3 length: 11 residues. V gave up 6 bases and J gave up 10 bases, with 9 bases separating them. Germline V CDR1 and CDR2: MDHEN, SYDVKM. As DNA, the CDR3 is TGTGCCAGCAGCCAGCCCGGAAAACTGTTTTTT. It encodes CASSQPGKLFF.

The chain has TRBV9 and TRBJ1-2, with D perhaps matching TRBD1 (5 bases). This CDR3 has 15 residues. Trimming took 4 bases from V and 3 from J, leaving 16 bases between them. Germline values: CDR1 SGDLS, CDR2 YYNGEE. As DNA, the CDR3 is TGTGCCAGCAGCCTTACAGGAGGTACTGACTATGGCTACACCTTC. Amino acid sequence: CASSLTGGTDYGYTF.

On this clone: In the same sample, other DNA sequences code for this CDR3. The genes are TRBV27 and TRBJ2-5, with a weak D call TRBD1 (5 bases). Germline CDR1 and CDR2: MNHEY and SMNVEV (reference sequence). This CDR3 contains 13 residues. The germline V and J ends were trimmed by 1 base and 3 bases, with 6 bases remaining between them. In DNA form, the CDR3 reads TGTGCCAGCAGTTTATTAGGGGAAGAGACCCAGTACTTC. It codes for CASSLLGEETQYF.

The chain links TRBV27 to TRBJ2-7, with a weak D call TRBD1 (6 bases). This CDR3 has 16 amino acids. CDR1 and CDR2 (germline): MNHEY, SMNVEV (reference sequence). Trimming took 5 bases from V and 7 from J, leaving 24 bases between them. CDR3 sequence: CASSPSQGLVGWEQYF. DNA of the CDR3: TGTGCCAGCAGTCCTAGTCAGGGGCTTGTAGGGTGGGAGCAGTACTTC.

The chain links TRBV6-6 to TRBJ2-3; D is unresolved. V shed 2 bases and J shed 0 bases, with 9 bases lying between them. The CDR3 totals 15 residues. The V gene's germline CDR1 is MNHNY and CDR2 SVGAGI (reference sequence). CDR3 amino acids: CASSYISGSTDTQYF. The CDR3 DNA follows: TGTGCCAGCAGTTACATTTCGGGCAGCACAGATACGCAGTATTTT.

The chain is built from TRBV19 and TRBJ1-2, with 10 positions matching TRBD1. The J segment lost 3 bases and the V segment lost 1 base, leaving 5 bases of the junction unmatched. This CDR3 comprises 16 residues. Germline loops: CDR1 LNHDA, CDR2 SQIVND (reference sequence). DNA for the CDR3: TGTGCCAGTAGTATAGTCCCGGGACAGGGGTACTATGGCTACACCTTC. It specifies CASSIVPGQGYYGYTF.

V and J are TRBV5-1 and TRBJ2-7; TRBD1 matches 7 bases. The CDR3 is made up of 15 amino acids. Trimming removed 2 bases from V and 3 bases from J; junction bases left unmatched: 8. Germline V CDR1 and CDR2: SGHRS, YFSETQ. In DNA form, the CDR3 reads TGCGCCAGCAGCTTCCTTGACAGGGCTTACTACGAGCAGTACTTC. Translating it yields CASSFLDRAYYEQYF.

The CDR3, as DNA: TGTGCCAGCAGTTTATTGTTAGGGATCTACGAGCAGTACTTC. Its protein is CASSLLLGIYEQYF. This chain links TRBV28 with TRBJ2-7; unclear D gene. From germline, CDR1 is MDHEN and CDR2 SYDVKM. V was shortened by 1 base and J by 3 bases, with 10 bases between the two germline ends. The CDR3 runs 14 residues.

Comments on this clone: The sample holds other DNA sequences that translate to the same CDR3. This chain joins TRBV27 and TRBJ2-7; D unclear. The germline CDR1 and CDR2 sequences are MNHEY and SMNVEV (reference sequence). Trimming stripped 4 bases from V and 0 bases from J, with 7 bases between. The CDR3 loop spans 13 amino acids. The CDR3 DNA follows: TGTGCCAGCAGTTCCCGCAGCTCCTACGAGCAGTACTTC. Its protein is CASSSRSSYEQYF.

This rearrangement joins TRBV27 to TRBJ2-1, with D perhaps TRBD1 or TRBD2 (7 bases each). The CDR3 is 15 residues long. Germline lookup yields CDR1 MNHEY and CDR2 SMNVEV (reference sequence). Trimming removed 6 bases at V and 6 bases at J, with 18 bases between. CDR3 bases: TGTGCCAGCAGCACGAGGGAGGGGGCCCTCAATGAGCAGTTCTTC. Its protein product is CASSTREGALNEQFF.

V usage is TRBV2 and J usage is TRBJ1-5, with 8 bases lining up with TRBD1. In germline, CDR1 is SNHLY, CDR2 FYNNEI. This CDR3 contains 15 residues. With V trimmed by 2 bases and J by 7 bases, 7 bases remained unmatched. This CDR3 reads CASSELGQGVQPQHF. DNA of the CDR3: TGTGCCAGCAGTGAACTCGGACAGGGAGTGCAGCCCCAGCATTTT.